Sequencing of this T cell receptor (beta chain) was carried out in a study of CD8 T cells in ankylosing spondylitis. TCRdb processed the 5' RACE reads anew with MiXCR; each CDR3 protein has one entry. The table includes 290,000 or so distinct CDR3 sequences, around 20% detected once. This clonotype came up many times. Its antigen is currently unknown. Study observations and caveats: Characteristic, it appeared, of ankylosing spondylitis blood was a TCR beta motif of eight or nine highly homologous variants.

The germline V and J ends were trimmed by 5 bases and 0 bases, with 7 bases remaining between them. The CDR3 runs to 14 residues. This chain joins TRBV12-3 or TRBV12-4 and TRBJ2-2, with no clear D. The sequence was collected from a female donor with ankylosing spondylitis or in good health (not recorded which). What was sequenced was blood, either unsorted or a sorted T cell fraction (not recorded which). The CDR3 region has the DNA TGTGCCAGCAGTAGACCCACGAACACCGGGGAGCTGTTTTTT. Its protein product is CASSRPTNTGELFF.